Listed below are T cell receptor beta chains from one sample, sequenced in a study of cytomegalovirus exposure and HLA in healthy donors. Method: immunoSEQ multiplex PCR; TCRdb's copy keeps in-frame clones and lacks some. The sample includes around 84,000 clones, around 73% of them seen just once. Input material: PBMCs. All receptors come from a man between 45 and 60 years old in good health and CMV-seronegative. Both conserved end residues are part of each CDR3. D genes are given only for firm matches. The size entry is marked missing in some rows and otherwise reads once, few, many or a size class.

D gene | J gene | clone size | V gene | CDR3 DNA | CDR3 protein
TRBD1 | TRBJ2-7 | once | TRBV9 | TGTGCCAGCAGGTCACCGACCGGGACAGGCTTGGACGGGCAGTACTTC | CASRSPTGTGLDGQYF
- | TRBJ1-4 | - | TRBV19 | TGTGCCAGTAGTATGGAGGGGCGCGAAAAACTGTTTTTT | CASSMEGREKLFF
- | TRBJ2-2 | few | TRBV7-2 | TGTGCCAGCAGCCCCGGGGTGGGAACGAACACCGGGGAGCTGTTTTTT | CASSPGVGTNTGELFF
- | TRBJ2-3 | few | TRBV5-1 | TGCGCCAGCAGCCTGACAACAGATACGCAGTATTTT | CASSLTTDTQYF
TRBD1 | TRBJ1-3 | few | TRBV5-8 | TGTGCCAGCAGCCGCGTGACAGGGAGGGGAAACACCATATATTTT | CASSRVTGRGNTIYF
TRBD2 | TRBJ2-1 | - | TRBV19 | TGTGCCAGTAGTCCCCGGAAGCGGGGAGACGATGAGCAGTTCTTC | CASSPRKRGDDEQFF
- | TRBJ1-6 | - | TRBV5-1 | TGCGCCAGCAGCTTGGAGGGGAATTCACCCCTCCACTTT | CASSLEGNSPLHF
- | TRBJ2-3 | - | TRBV12-5 | TGTGCTAGTGGTCTCGGACAAGGGGCCACAGATACGCAGTATTTT | CASGLGQGATDTQYF
- | TRBJ1-3 | - | TRBV4-3 | TGCGCCAGCAGCCTAAGAAGCGGGGTTGGTGGAAACACCATATATTTT | CASSLRSGVGGNTIYF
- | TRBJ2-5 | - | TRBV5-5 | TGTGCCAGCAGTACCCGGGACTGGACTAAAGAGACCCAGTACTTC | CASSTRDWTKETQYF
- | TRBJ1-3 | few | TRBV6-5 | TGTGCCAGCAGTTACGCGGGGGGAAACACCATATATTTT | CASSYAGGNTIYF
- | TRBJ2-6 | - | TRBV30 | TGTGCCTGGAGTGTAGAAGCAGGGGCTGGGGCCAACGTCCTGACTTTC | CAWSVEAGAGANVLTF
- | TRBJ1-1 | few | TRBV4-3 | TGCGCCAGCAGCCGAGACCGGACAAACACTGAAGCTTTCTTT | CASSRDRTNTEAFF
TRBD1 | TRBJ2-5 | - | TRBV2 | TGTGCCAGCAGTGGAACTACAGGGGGCCGGGAGACCCAGTACTTC | CASSGTTGGRETQYF
TRBD2 | TRBJ2-1 | - | TRBV27 | TGTGCCAGCAGTTCAACCGGGACTAGCGGGGGTAGCTCCTACAATGAGCAGTTCTTC | CASSSTGTSGGSSYNEQFF
- | TRBJ1-5 | - | TRBV28 | TGTGCCAGCAGTTCCCCCCGTGGGGGGAACAATCAGCCCCAGCATTTT | CASSSPRGGNNQPQHF
- | TRBJ1-1 | - | TRBV14 | TGTGCCAGCAGCCAAGACCACAGGATGAACACTGAAGCTTTCTTT | CASSQDHRMNTEAFF
TRBD2 | TRBJ2-1 | - | TRBV6-5 | TGTGCCAGCAGTTTCACCACGCGGGGGGACAACAATGAGCAGTTCTTC | CASSFTTRGDNNEQFF